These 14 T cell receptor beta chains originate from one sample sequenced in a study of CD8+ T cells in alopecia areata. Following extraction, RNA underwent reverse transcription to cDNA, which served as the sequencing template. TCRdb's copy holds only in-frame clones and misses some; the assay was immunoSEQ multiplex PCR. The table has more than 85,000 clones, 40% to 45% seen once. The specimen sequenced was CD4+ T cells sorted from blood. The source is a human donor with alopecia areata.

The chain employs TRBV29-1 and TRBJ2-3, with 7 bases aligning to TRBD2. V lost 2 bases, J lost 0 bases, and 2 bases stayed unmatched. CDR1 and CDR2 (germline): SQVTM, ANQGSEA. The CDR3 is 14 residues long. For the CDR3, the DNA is TGCAGCGTTGAATCTAGCGGAAGCACAGATACGCAGTATTTT. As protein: CSVESSGSTDTQYF.

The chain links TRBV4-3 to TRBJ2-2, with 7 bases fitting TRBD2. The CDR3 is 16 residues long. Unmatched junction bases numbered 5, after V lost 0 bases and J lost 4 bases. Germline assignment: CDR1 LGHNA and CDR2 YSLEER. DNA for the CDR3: TGCGCCAGCAGCCAAGATCTAGGGGAGGGCACCGGGGAGCTGTTTTTT. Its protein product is CASSQDLGEGTGELFF.

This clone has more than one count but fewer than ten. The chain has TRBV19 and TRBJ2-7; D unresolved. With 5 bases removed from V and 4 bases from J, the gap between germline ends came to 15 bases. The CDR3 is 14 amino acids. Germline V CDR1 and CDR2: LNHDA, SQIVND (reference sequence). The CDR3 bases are TGTGCCAGTAGTTGGCAGCGATCATCTTACGAGCAGTACTTC. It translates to CASSWQRSSYEQYF.

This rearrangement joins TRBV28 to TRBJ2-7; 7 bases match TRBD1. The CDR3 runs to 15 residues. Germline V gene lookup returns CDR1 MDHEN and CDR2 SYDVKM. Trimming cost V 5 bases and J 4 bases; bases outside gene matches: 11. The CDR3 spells CASSPSGTVGYEQYF. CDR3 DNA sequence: TGTGCCAGCAGTCCGTCCGGGACAGTAGGATACGAGCAGTACTTC.

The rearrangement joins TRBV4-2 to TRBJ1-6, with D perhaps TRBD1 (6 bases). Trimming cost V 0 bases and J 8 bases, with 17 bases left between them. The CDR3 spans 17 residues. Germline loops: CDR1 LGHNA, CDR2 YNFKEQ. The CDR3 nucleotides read TGTGCCAGCAGCCAAGAAATTGGGGGGGCGATACATTCACCCCTCCACTTT. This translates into CASSQEIGGAIHSPLHF.

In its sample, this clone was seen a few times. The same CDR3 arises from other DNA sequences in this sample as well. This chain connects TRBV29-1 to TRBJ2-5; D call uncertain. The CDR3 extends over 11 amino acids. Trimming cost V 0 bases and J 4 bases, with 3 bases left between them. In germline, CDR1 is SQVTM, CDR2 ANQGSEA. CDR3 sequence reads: CSVEEGETQYF. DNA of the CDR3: TGCAGCGTTGAAGAGGGAGAGACCCAGTACTTC.

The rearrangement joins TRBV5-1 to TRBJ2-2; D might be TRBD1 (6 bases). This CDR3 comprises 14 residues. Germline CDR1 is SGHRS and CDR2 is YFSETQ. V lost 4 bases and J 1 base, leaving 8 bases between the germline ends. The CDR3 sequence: CASSEGQNTGELFF. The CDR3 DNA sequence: TGCGCCAGCAGCGAGGGACAGAACACCGGGGAGCTGTTTTTT.

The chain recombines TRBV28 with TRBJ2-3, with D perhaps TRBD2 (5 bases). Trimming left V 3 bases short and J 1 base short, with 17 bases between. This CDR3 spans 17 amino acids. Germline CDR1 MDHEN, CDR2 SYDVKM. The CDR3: CASSFSARTWGTDTQYF. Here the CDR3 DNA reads TGTGCCAGCAGTTTTAGTGCCAGGACTTGGGGCACAGATACGCAGTATTTT.

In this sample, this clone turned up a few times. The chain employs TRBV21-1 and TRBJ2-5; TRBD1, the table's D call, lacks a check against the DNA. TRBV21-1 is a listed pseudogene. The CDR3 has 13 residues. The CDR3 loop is CASSKGRTRTQYF. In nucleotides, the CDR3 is TGTGCCAGCAGCAAAGGGCGGACACGGACCCAGTACTTC.

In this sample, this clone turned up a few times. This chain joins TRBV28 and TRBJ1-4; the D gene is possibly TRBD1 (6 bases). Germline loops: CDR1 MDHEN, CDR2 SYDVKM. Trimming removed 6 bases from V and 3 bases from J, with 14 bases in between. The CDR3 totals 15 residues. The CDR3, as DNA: TGTGCCAGCAGACCTCCGGGACACCCTAATGAAAAACTGTTTTTT. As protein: CASRPPGHPNEKLFF.

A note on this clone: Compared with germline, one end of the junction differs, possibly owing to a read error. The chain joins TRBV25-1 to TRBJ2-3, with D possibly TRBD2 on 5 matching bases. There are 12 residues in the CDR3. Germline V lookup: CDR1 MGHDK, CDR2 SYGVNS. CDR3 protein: CASSASLDRLFF. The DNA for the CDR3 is TGTGCCAGCAGTGCCTCCTTGGATCGACTATTTTTT.

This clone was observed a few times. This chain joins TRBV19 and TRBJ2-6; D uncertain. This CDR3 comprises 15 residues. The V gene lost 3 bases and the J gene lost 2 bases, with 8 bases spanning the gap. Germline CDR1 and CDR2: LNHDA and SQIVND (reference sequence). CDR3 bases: TGTGCCAGTAGTATTCAAGTAACTGGGGCCAACGTCCTGACTTTC. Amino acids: CASSIQVTGANVLTF.

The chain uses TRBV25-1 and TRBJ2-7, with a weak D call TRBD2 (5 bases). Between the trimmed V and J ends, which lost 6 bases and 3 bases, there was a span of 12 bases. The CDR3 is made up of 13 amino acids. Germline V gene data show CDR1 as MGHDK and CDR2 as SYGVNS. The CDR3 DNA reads TGTGCCAGCAGCCCCGCCGAGGGCTACGAGCAGTACTTC. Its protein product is CASSPAEGYEQYF.

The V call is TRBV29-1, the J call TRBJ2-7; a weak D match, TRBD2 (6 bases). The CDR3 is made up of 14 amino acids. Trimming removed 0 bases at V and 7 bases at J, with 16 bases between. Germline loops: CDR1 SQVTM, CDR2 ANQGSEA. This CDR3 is CSVEDWGERREQYF. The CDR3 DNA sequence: TGCAGCGTTGAAGATTGGGGGGAGCGCCGGGAGCAGTACTTC.